This passage covers 4 T cell receptor beta chains from one sample sequenced in a study of T-cell reconstitution after alpha-beta-depleted transplantation in children. Unique molecular identifiers were used in preparing the TCRbeta library. From the PCR reads, TCRdb called clonotypes with MiXCR, one entry per CDR3 protein. The sample has hundreds of thousands of distinct CDR3 sequences, under 9.5% seen once; the top ten hold less than 8%. The source was PBMCs, mostly from graft donor cells, collected 180 days after TCRalphabeta/CD19-depleted stem cell transplant. All receptors come from a male patient younger than 18 who had a stem cell transplant for acute lymphoblastic leukemia, so the T cells may come from the graft donor.

This clonotype was picked up many times. The genes are TRBV6-1 and TRBJ2-2; the D is unclear. Per germline, CDR1 MNHNS and CDR2 SASEGT. Trimming cost V 6 bases and J 4 bases, with 21 bases left between them. This CDR3 region has 17 residues. The chain's CDR3 is CASSPYYYGESTGELFF. CDR3 sequence (DNA): TGTGCCAGCAGCCCATACTATTACGGAGAGAGCACCGGGGAGCTGTTTTTT.

This clonotype was recorded at least ten times. CDR3 in amino acids: CASSLTNVIGQSPDTQYF. Here the CDR3 DNA reads TGCGCCAGCAGCTTAACGAATGTAATAGGACAGAGCCCAGATACGCAGTATTTT. The chain joins TRBV4-1 to TRBJ2-3; possibly TRBD1 for D (6 bases). The germline V gene has CDR1 MGHRA and CDR2 YSYEKL. The length of the CDR3 is 18 residues. Trimming took off 5 bases at V and 4 bases at J, with 25 bases between the two ends.

This clonotype was detected ten times or more. The chain has TRBV29-1 and TRBJ2-3; D is possibly TRBD1 or TRBD2 (6 bases each). The CDR3 runs 14 residues. Germline CDR1 is SQVTM and CDR2 is ANQGSEA. V lost 7 bases to trimming and J lost 4 bases, with 18 bases between them. The CDR3 sequence: CSAEGRRQADTQYF. As DNA, the CDR3 is TGCAGCGCCGAAGGGAGGAGACAGGCAGATACGCAGTATTTT.

In this sample, this clonotype turned up many times. The chain employs TRBV20-1 and TRBJ1-1; D ambiguous. The germline V gene has CDR1 DFQATT and CDR2 SNEGSKA (reference sequence). The CDR3 covers 12 residues. The CDR3 DNA reads TGCAGGGCCGGTGGGGTGAACACTGAAGCTTTCTTT. It yields the protein CRAGGVNTEAFF.